This T cell receptor beta chain is drawn from a study of blood T cell repertoires in COVID-19. The Seattle patients, enrolled during active infection, were followed longitudinally. Using immunoSEQ multiplex PCR, the repertoire was profiled, and TCRdb retains in-frame clones only, with some absent. This table holds 130,000 or so clones, around nine tenths found once. The CDR3 runs 14 residues. Germline trimming cut 1 base from V and 6 bases from J; bases unmatched to any gene: 3. Germline loops: CDR1 SEHNR, CDR2 FQNEAQ (reference sequence). This sequence was found in a woman aged 70-85 years with COVID-19, enrolled during active disease. V is TRBV7-9 and J is TRBJ2-5; TRBD1 matches 9 bases. Source material: peripheral blood. CDR3 bases: TGTGCCAGCAGCTTAGACAGGGGGCCGAAGACCCAGTACTTC. Translated, it gives CASSLDRGPKTQYF.